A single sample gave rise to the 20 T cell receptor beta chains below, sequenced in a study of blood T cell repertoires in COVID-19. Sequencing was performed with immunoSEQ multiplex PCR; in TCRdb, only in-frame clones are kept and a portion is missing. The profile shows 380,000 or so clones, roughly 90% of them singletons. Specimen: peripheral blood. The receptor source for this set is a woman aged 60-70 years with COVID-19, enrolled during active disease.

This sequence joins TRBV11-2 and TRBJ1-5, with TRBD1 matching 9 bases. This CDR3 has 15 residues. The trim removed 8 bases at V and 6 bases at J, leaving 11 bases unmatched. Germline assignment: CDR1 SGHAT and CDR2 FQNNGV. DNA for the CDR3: TGTGCCAGCGGACCGGGACAGGGACCTAGTCAGCCCCAGCATTTT. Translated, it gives CASGPGQGPSQPQHF.

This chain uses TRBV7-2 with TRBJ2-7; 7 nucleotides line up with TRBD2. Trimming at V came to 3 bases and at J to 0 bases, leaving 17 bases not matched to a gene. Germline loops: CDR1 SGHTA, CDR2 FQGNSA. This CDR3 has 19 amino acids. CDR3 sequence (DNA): TGTGCCAGCAGCTTTGGGATCCTGGCCACTAGCGAGGGCTCCTACGAGCAGTACTTC. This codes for CASSFGILATSEGSYEQYF.

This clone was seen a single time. The chain's CDR3 is CASSLTGEYGYTF. CDR3 in DNA: TGTGCCAGCAGTTTAACAGGGGAGTATGGCTACACCTTC. The rearrangement joins TRBV27 to TRBJ1-2; 7 bases align to TRBD1. With 2 bases clipped from V and 5 bases from J, the junction kept 2 bases outside the gene matches. CDR1 and CDR2 from the germline V gene are MNHEY and SMNVEV (reference sequence). This CDR3 is 13 amino acids long.

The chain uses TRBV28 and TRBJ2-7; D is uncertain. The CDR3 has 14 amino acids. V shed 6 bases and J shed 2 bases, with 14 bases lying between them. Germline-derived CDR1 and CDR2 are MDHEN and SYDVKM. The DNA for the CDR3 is TGTGCCAGCAGCCCTAGTTCCTCCCCCTACGAGCAGTACTTC. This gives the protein CASSPSSSPYEQYF.

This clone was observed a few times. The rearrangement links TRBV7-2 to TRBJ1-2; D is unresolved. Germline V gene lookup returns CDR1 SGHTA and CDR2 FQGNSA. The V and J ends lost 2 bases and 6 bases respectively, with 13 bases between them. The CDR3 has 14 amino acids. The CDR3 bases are TGTGCCAGCAGCTTATACGAGGGAGGAGATGGCTACACCTTC. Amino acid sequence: CASSLYEGGDGYTF.

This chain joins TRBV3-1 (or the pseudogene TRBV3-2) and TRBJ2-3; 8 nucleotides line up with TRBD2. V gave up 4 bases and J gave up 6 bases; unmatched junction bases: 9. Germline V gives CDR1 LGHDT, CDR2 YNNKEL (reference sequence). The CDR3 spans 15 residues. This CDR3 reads CASSLSHSGKDTQYF. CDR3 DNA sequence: TGTGCCAGCAGCCTCTCCCATAGCGGGAAGGATACGCAGTATTTT.

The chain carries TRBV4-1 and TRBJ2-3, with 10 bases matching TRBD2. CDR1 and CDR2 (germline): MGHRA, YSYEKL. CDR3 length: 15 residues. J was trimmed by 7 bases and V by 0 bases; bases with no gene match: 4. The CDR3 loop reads CASSQDRSGGNTQYF. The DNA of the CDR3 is TGCGCCAGCAGCCAAGACCGTAGCGGGGGGAATACGCAGTATTTT.

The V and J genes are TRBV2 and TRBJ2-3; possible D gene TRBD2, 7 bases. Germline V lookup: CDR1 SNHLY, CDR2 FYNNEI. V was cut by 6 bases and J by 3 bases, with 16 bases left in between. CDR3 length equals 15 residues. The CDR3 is CASRRGRGGTDTQYF. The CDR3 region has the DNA TGTGCCAGCAGGCGGGGCAGGGGAGGGACAGATACGCAGTATTTT.

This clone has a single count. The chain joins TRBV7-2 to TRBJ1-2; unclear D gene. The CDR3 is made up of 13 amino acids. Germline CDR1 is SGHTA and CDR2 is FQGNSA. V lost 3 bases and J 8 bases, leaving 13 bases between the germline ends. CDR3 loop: CASSFNLGSGYTF. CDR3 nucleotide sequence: TGTGCCAGCAGCTTTAATCTAGGTAGCGGCTACACCTTC.

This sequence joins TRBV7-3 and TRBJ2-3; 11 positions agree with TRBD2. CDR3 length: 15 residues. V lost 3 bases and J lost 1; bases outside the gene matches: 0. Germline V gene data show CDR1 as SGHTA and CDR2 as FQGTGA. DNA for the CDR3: TGTGCCAGCAGCTTGGGACTAGCGGGCACAGATACGCAGTATTTT. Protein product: CASSLGLAGTDTQYF.

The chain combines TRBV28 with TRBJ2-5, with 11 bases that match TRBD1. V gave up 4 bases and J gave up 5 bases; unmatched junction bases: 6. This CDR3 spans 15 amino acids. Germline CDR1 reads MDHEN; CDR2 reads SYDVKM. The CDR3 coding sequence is TGTGCCAGCAGTTCCGCCGGGACAGGGGGGGAGACCCAGTACTTC. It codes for CASSSAGTGGETQYF.

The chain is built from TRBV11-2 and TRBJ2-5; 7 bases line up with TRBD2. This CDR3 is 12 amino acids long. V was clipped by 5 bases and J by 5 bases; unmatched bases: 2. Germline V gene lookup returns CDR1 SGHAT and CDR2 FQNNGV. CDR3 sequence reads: CASSREAETQYF. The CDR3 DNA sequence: TGTGCCAGCAGCCGGGAGGCGGAGACCCAGTACTTC.

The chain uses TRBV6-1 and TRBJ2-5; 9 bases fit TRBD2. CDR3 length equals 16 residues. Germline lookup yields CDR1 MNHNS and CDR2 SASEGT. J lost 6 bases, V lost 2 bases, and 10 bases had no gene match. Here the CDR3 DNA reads TGTGCCAGCAGTGAAAGCGGAGCGGGGGGCAGTAAGACCCAGTACTTC. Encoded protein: CASSESGAGGSKTQYF.

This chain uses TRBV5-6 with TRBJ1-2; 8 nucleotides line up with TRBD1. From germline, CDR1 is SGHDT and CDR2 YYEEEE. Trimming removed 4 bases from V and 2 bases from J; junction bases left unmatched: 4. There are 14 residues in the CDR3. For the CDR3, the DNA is TGTGCCAGCAGCGCCGGACAGGGAAACTATGGCTACACCTTC. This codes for CASSAGQGNYGYTF.

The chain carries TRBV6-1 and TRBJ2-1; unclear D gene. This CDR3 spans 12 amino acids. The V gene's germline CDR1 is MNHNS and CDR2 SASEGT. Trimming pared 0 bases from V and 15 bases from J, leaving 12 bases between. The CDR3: CASSEAVPTRFF. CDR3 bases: TGTGCCAGCAGTGAAGCAGTTCCCACCAGGTTCTTC.

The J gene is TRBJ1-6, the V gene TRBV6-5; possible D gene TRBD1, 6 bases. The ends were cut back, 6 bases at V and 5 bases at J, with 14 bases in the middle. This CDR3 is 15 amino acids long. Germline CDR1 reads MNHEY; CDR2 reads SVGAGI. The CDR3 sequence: CASRGSDRNNSPLHF. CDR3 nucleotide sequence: TGTGCCAGCAGGGGATCCGACAGGAATAATTCACCCCTCCACTTT.

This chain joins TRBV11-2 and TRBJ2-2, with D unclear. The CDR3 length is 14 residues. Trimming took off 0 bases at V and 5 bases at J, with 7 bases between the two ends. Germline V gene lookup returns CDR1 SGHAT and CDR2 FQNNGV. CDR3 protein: CASSLDTSTGELFF. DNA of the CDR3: TGTGCCAGCAGCTTAGATACGAGTACCGGGGAGCTGTTTTTT.

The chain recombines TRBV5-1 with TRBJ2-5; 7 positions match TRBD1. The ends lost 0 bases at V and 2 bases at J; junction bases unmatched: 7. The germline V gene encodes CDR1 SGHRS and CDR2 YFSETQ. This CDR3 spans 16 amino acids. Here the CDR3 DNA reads TGCGCCAGCAGCTTGGGCCTCTCGGGACAGCAAGAGACCCAGTACTTC. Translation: CASSLGLSGQQETQYF.

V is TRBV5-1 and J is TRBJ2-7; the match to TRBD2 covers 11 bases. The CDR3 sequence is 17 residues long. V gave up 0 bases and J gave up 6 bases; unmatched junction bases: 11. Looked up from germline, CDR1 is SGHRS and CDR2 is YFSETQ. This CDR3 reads CASSLASGGPKGREQYF. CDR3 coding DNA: TGCGCCAGCAGCTTGGCTAGCGGGGGGCCTAAAGGCCGCGAGCAGTACTTC.

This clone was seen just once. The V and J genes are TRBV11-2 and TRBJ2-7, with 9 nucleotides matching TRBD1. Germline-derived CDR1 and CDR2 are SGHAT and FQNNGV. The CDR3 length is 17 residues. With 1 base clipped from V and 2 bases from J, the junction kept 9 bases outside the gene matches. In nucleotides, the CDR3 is TGTGCCAGCAGCTTAGCAAGCGGGACAGGGTTCCCCTACGAGCAGTACTTC. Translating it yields CASSLASGTGFPYEQYF.